These 29 T cell receptor beta chains originate from one sample sequenced in a study of identical twins. TCRdb reprocessed the 5' RACE reads via MiXCR and lists one record per CDR3 protein. The sample carries roughly 750,000 distinct CDR3 sequences, about 20% recorded once. These data also featured in a second study, about T cells expressing NK-cell markers.

Sequencing was performed on PBMCs. These receptor sequences come from a woman aged 18 to 35 in good health.

Only a few counts were recorded for this clonotype. This chain connects TRBV10-1 to TRBJ2-7; no clear D. The germline CDR1 and CDR2 sequences are WNHNN and SYGVQD (reference sequence). The CDR3 is made up of 16 amino acids. The V end lost 3 bases, the J end lost 0 bases, and 15 bases lay between the germline ends. This CDR3 reads CASSDTPSSSSYEQYF. CDR3 coding DNA: TGCGCCAGCAGTGACACCCCCAGTTCCAGCTCCTACGAGCAGTACTTC.

This clonotype was observed a single time. This chain connects TRBV20-1 to TRBJ2-1; TRBD1 matches at 7 bases. V shed 5 bases and J 15 bases; nucleotides not matched to a gene: 13. This CDR3 spans 12 amino acids. Per the germline V gene, CDR1 is DFQATT and CDR2 is SNEGSKA (reference sequence). CDR3 coding DNA: TGCAGTGCTCTCCGCCGACAGGGTAACCCGTTCTTC. Translating it yields CSALRRQGNPFF.

In regard to this clonotype: The junction departs from the called germline gene at one end, perhaps through a read error. The rearrangement links TRBV7-3 to TRBJ2-3; 8 bases match TRBD1. Germline CDR1 and CDR2: SGHTA and FQGTGA. The CDR3 sequence is 14 residues long. In nucleotides, the CDR3 is TGTGCCAGCAGCTCGCAGGGGGCTACAGATACGCAGTCTTTT. It codes for CASSSQGATDTQSF. The complete variable domain, with remaining parts taken from reference TRBV7-3 and TRBJ2-3, reads GAGVSQTPSNKVTEKGKYVELRCDPISGHTALYWYRQSLGQGPEFLIYFQGTGAADDSGLPNDRFFAVRPEGSVSTLKIQRTERGDSAVYLCASSSQGATDTQSFGPGTRLTVL.

The chain carries TRBV29-1 and TRBJ1-2; D ambiguous. The ends were cut back, 3 bases at V and 2 bases at J, with 4 bases in the middle. In germline, CDR1 is SQVTM, CDR2 ANQGSEA. The CDR3 runs 11 residues. In DNA, the CDR3 is TGCAGCGTTGAGGGGAACTATGGCTACACCTTC. Residues: CSVEGNYGYTF.

This sequence joins TRBV20-1 and TRBJ2-5; D is perhaps TRBD2 (6 bases). CDR1 and CDR2 (germline): DFQATT, SNEGSKA (reference sequence). V was shortened by 6 bases and J by 4 bases, with 18 bases between the two germline ends. The CDR3 covers 14 residues. As DNA, the CDR3 is TGCAGTGCGAGGAGGGAGCGTGGGAGAGAGACCCAGTACTTC. Its translation: CSARRERGRETQYF.

This rearrangement joins TRBV20-1 to TRBJ1-2; the D gene is possibly TRBD1 (6 bases). V gave up 6 bases and J gave up 2 bases, with 10 bases separating them. Germline CDR1 reads DFQATT; CDR2 reads SNEGSKA (reference sequence). The CDR3 is 12 residues long. The DNA for the CDR3 is TGCAGTGCAGCAACAGGGAACTATGGCTACACCTTC. Protein: CSAATGNYGYTF.

This clonotype was seen a handful of times. The chain has TRBV21-1 and TRBJ1-1; the DNA was not compared with TRBD1, the D call given in the table. TRBV21-1 is a listed pseudogene. The CDR3 extends over 14 amino acids. The CDR3 here is CASSKRTGGTEAFF. The CDR3 nucleotides are TGTGCCAGCAGCAAAAGGACAGGGGGCACTGAAGCTTTCTTT.

CDR3 loop: CSARTGSREKLFF. DNA of the CDR3: TGCAGCGCCCGGACAGGGAGCCGTGAAAAACTGTTTTTT. The chain has TRBV29-1 and TRBJ1-4; 8 bases match TRBD1. The CDR3 is 13 amino acids. From germline, CDR1 is SQVTM and CDR2 ANQGSEA. V lost 7 bases to trimming and J lost 7 bases; unmatched junction nucleotides: 8.

V gene TRBV20-1 combines with J gene TRBJ2-7, with 7 bases fitting TRBD2. Per the germline V gene, CDR1 is DFQATT and CDR2 is SNEGSKA (reference sequence). There are 16 residues in the CDR3. V lost 3 bases to trimming and J lost 5 bases; unmatched junction nucleotides: 16. The CDR3: CSASKSGTTIVDEQYF. DNA of the CDR3: TGCAGTGCTAGTAAATCCGGGACTACCATTGTCGACGAGCAGTACTTC.

The chain couples TRBV4-3 to TRBJ2-2; perhaps D is TRBD1 or TRBD2 (5 bases each). Germline assignment: CDR1 LGHNA and CDR2 YSLEER. V shed 5 bases and J shed 7 bases, with 11 bases lying between them. This CDR3 contains 13 residues. In DNA, the CDR3 is TGCGCCAGCAGCGAGGGGAAGGTCGGGGAGCTGTTTTTT. It specifies CASSEGKVGELFF.

This chain joins TRBV20-1 and TRBJ2-3, with TRBD2 identical over 7 bases. The CDR3 has 16 amino acids. The germline V gene encodes CDR1 DFQATT and CDR2 SNEGSKA (reference sequence). V lost 3 bases to trimming and J lost 1 base; unmatched junction nucleotides: 10. The chain's CDR3 is CSASPPGGVGTDTQYF. CDR3 nucleotides: TGCAGTGCTAGCCCACCGGGGGGAGTGGGCACAGATACGCAGTATTTT.

This clonotype was counted many times. The chain has TRBV20-1 and TRBJ2-1, with 14 bases fitting TRBD2. Germline values: CDR1 DFQATT, CDR2 SNEGSKA (reference sequence). CDR3 size: 14 residues. Trimming cost V 6 bases and J 7 bases; bases outside gene matches: 5. The CDR3 DNA reads TGCAGTGCAGGACTAGCGGGAGGACGTAATGAGCAGTTCTTC. Translating gives CSAGLAGGRNEQFF.

This clonotype was seen more than once but under ten times. The gene calls are TRBV20-1 and TRBJ1-5; D is ambiguous. V was clipped by 6 bases and J by 9 bases, with 15 bases between them. This CDR3 is 12 amino acids long. CDR1 is DFQATT, CDR2 SNEGSKA, per germline (reference sequence). CDR3 DNA sequence: TGCAGTGCCCGGACCACATCCCCGCCCCAGCATTTT. Translated, it gives CSARTTSPPQHF.

The chain couples TRBV2 to TRBJ2-2; 7 nucleotides line up with TRBD1. V lost 6 bases and J lost 5; bases outside the gene matches: 9. CDR3 length: 15 amino acids. Germline assignment: CDR1 SNHLY and CDR2 FYNNEI. CDR3 coding DNA: TGTGCCAGCAGCAAGGGGGCTAGAGGTACCGGGGAGCTGTTTTTT. Protein product: CASSKGARGTGELFF.

This clonotype was detected ten times or more. This rearrangement joins TRBV6-6 to TRBJ2-5; 7 nucleotides align to TRBD1. This CDR3 comprises 13 residues. Germline-derived CDR1 and CDR2 are MNHNY and SVGAGI (reference sequence). The V segment lost 7 bases and the J segment 3 bases; nucleotides outside the gene matches: 5. This CDR3 is CASTRDSKETQYF. The CDR3 DNA is TGTGCCAGCACCCGGGACAGTAAAGAGACCCAGTACTTC.

The gene calls are TRBV20-1 and TRBJ1-6; D unclear. V was cut by 7 bases and J by 9 bases, with 16 bases left in between. Germline-derived CDR1 and CDR2 are DFQATT and SNEGSKA (reference sequence). This CDR3 has 13 amino acids. The CDR3 sequence: CSVKMGLSSPLHF. The CDR3 DNA sequence: TGCAGTGTTAAGATGGGCCTGAGTTCACCCCTCCACTTT.

CDR3 protein: CAHTRTLNTEAFF. CDR3 DNA sequence: TGTGCCCACACGAGGACGTTGAACACTGAAGCTTTCTTT. This rearrangement joins TRBV6-1 to TRBJ1-1, with D unresolved. The V gene lost 11 bases and the J gene lost 0 bases, with 13 bases spanning the gap. This CDR3 has 13 residues. Per germline, CDR1 MNHNS and CDR2 SASEGT.

This clonotype was counted between two and nine times. Compared with germline, one end of the junction differs, possibly owing to a read error. This chain connects TRBV7-2 to TRBJ1-2, with 8 bases identical to TRBD1. The CDR3 runs 12 residues. Germline CDR1 reads SGHTA; CDR2 reads FQGNSA. CDR3 DNA sequence: TGTGCCAGCAGCTTGGGGTGGGACAGGTCTTCATTC. Translated, it gives CASSLGWDRSSF.

This chain connects TRBV4-3 to TRBJ2-3; no clear D gene. V was trimmed by 4 bases and J by 0 bases, leaving 14 bases between them. CDR3 length: 16 amino acids. Germline V gene lookup returns CDR1 LGHNA and CDR2 YSLEER. The CDR3 loop is CASSRLPRYSTDTQYF. Here the CDR3 DNA reads TGCGCCAGCAGCCGCCTTCCGAGATATAGCACAGATACGCAGTATTTT.

V gene TRBV18 combines with J gene TRBJ2-3; TRBD2 is a possible D gene (5 bases). This CDR3 is 16 amino acids long. In germline, CDR1 is KGHSH, CDR2 LQKENI. Trimming shortened V by 2 bases and J by 4 bases, and 16 bases separated the two germline ends. The CDR3 sequence is CASSPGSLEGADTQYF. CDR3 bases: TGTGCCAGCTCACCAGGGAGCCTGGAAGGCGCAGATACGCAGTATTTT.

The genes are TRBV5-5 and TRBJ2-1, with 9 bases identical to TRBD2. The J segment lost 0 bases and the V segment lost 4 bases, leaving 11 bases of the junction unmatched. The CDR3 spans 18 residues. Germline V gene sequence: CDR1 SGHKS, CDR2 YYEKEE (reference sequence). CDR3 loop: CASSPRVSGGSSYNEQFF. The CDR3 bases are TGTGCCAGCAGCCCGAGGGTTAGCGGGGGTAGCTCCTACAATGAGCAGTTCTTC.

The chain couples TRBV7-8 to TRBJ2-7, with 7 bases matching TRBD2. Germline trimming cut 5 bases from V and 3 bases from J; bases unmatched to any gene: 4. In germline, CDR1 is SGHVS, CDR2 FQNEAQ. The CDR3 runs to 13 residues. The chain's CDR3 is CASSHGGVYEQYF. The CDR3 DNA follows: TGTGCCAGCAGCCATGGGGGGGTCTACGAGCAGTACTTC. Looking up the rest from reference TRBV7-8 and TRBJ2-7 gives the full variable domain: GAGVSQSPRYKVAKRGQDVALRCDPISGHVSLFWYQQALGQGPEFLTYFQNEAQLDKSGLPSDRFFAERPEGSVSTLKIQRTQQEDSAVYLCASSHGGVYEQYFGPGTRLTVT.

This chain links TRBV12-3 or TRBV12-4 with TRBJ1-3; no clear D. V lost 4 bases and J 14 bases, leaving 12 bases between the germline ends. CDR3 size: 11 residues. CDR3: CASSSRTSVYF. CDR3 DNA sequence: TGTGCCAGCAGTTCGCGTACGTCCGTATATTTT.

This clonotype showed up many times. This rearrangement joins TRBV15 to TRBJ2-5; 8 bases are shared with TRBD1. Germline CDR1 reads LNHNV; CDR2 reads YYDKDF (reference sequence). This CDR3 has 16 residues. The V segment lost 1 base and the J segment 1 base; nucleotides outside the gene matches: 5. CDR3 region: CATSRVNRGFQETQYF. The CDR3 DNA is TGTGCCACCAGCAGAGTGAACAGGGGGTTCCAAGAGACCCAGTACTTC.

The J gene is TRBJ2-3, the V gene TRBV29-1, with 8 nucleotides matching TRBD1. The CDR3 has 16 residues. Germline CDR1 reads SQVTM; CDR2 reads ANQGSEA. V dropped 6 bases and J dropped 0; count of bases not matched to a gene: 11. Here the CDR3 reads CSVHKRRQGSTDTQYF. CDR3 DNA: TGCAGCGTACACAAGAGGCGACAGGGGAGCACAGATACGCAGTATTTT.

V and J are TRBV7-2 and TRBJ1-2; D is possibly TRBD1 (6 bases). Trimming cost V 2 bases and J 2 bases, with 12 bases left between them. The CDR3 length is 15 residues. The germline CDR1 and CDR2 sequences are SGHTA and FQGNSA. The CDR3 region has the DNA TGTGCCAGCAGCTTACAGGGGTATGTCAACTATGGCTACACCTTC. This sequence encodes CASSLQGYVNYGYTF.

In this sample, this clonotype turned up a few times. This chain uses TRBV11-2 with TRBJ2-3, with 7 bases fitting TRBD1. Germline trimming cut 6 bases from V and 0 bases from J; bases unmatched to any gene: 6. Germline CDR1 reads SGHAT; CDR2 reads FQNNGV. The CDR3 is 15 residues long. CDR3 sequence: CASRLGQASTDTQYF. The CDR3 nucleotides read TGTGCCAGCAGACTAGGACAGGCGAGCACAGATACGCAGTATTTT.

This chain's CDR3 is CASRNENTGELFF. In DNA form, the CDR3 reads TGTGCCAGCAGGAACGAGAACACCGGGGAGCTGTTTTTT. The chain employs TRBV12-3 or TRBV12-4 and TRBJ2-2; unclear D gene. V gave up 6 bases and J gave up 1 base, with 6 bases separating them. CDR3 size: 13 residues.

This clonotype occurred a few times. The CDR3 DNA is TGTGCCAGCAGCCCCCTGCGAGGACTAGCGTTTAATGAGCAGTTCTTC. This translates into CASSPLRGLAFNEQFF. The chain is built from TRBV7-9 and TRBJ2-1, with 9 bases fitting TRBD2. J lost 7 bases, V lost 5 bases, and 12 bases had no gene match. CDR3 length: 16 amino acids. The V gene's germline CDR1 is SEHNR and CDR2 FQNEAQ (reference sequence).